Described below is a single T cell receptor beta chain sequence and its context. This clone was recorded a few times. Its antigen remains unidentified. No quality values exist for individual bases; no much larger clone is one base distant. Collaborating institutions collected whole blood in K2EDTA tubes following their own protocols. Collaborator samples were shipped for TCRbeta analysis as frozen whole blood, isolated PBMCs, or DNA extracted from either sample type. TCRbeta CDR3 regions were amplified from genomic DNA using the immunoSEQ Assay, a bias-controlled multiplex PCR. In the paper's pipeline: The number of nucleated cells in each sample was estimated from the amplification of reference gene primers within the assay. To quantify the absolute abundance of each unique TCRbeta CDR3 rearrangement, sequence reads were collapsed and filtered. Productive Simpson clonality was computed per sample as the square root of Simpson's diversity index over productive rearrangements. TCRdb's version of the immuneACCESS table is confined to in-frame rearrangements and falls short of the full clone set. An unresolved V gene accounts for under half of the shortfall where checked; the remainder is of unknown origin. V and J calls and clone size are as listed in that table; D and trimming were resolved from the DNA. This sample comprises about 94,000 clones, 80% of them detected only once. Less than 20% of the sample rests with the top ten.

This sample was taken from a study of blood T cell repertoires in COVID-19 (dated by TCRdb to between 2020 and 2021). About the investigation overall: Samples from collaborators originated in the United States, Italy and Spain and spanned both the acute and convalescent phases of COVID-19. The prospective study material was composed of cDNA or gDNA derived from T cells, B-cell-depleted T cells, or PBMCs. Deeply sampled blood TCRbeta repertoires from subjects exposed to, actively infected with, or recovered from COVID-19 were included in the dataset. The repertoires were released in a freely available public database meant as a resource for research on the immune response to SARS-CoV-2. Samples came from the ongoing ImmuneRACE study (first 160 participants) plus 1,254 subjects from 6 global collaborators. Sample metadata almost always included a de-identified subject ID, COVID-19 status, age in years and sex. Where available, HLA class I and class II types were obtained from metadata supplied by the sample provider rather than from assay-based typing. Results the study describes overall, beyond this receptor: The amount of clinical and demographic metadata varied by source and participant and was provided uncurated.

The sequencing input was peripheral blood. The clonotype was recovered from an elderly woman with acute or convalescent COVID-19.

CDR3 protein: CAILTGDNQPQHF. In nucleotide form, the sequence is TGTGCCATACTCACAGGGGACAATCAGCCCCAGCATTTT. Here the chain combines TRBV2 and TRBJ1-5; the junction holds 7 bases that match TRBD1. For CDR1 and CDR2, the germline V gene lists SNHLY and FYNNEI. From its cysteine to its phenylalanine, the CDR3 spans 13 amino acids. The sequence is cut down to CDR3 DNA, 39 bases in frame from base 1. V trim: 10 bases; J trim: 3 bases; unmatched bases: 6.